These T cell receptor beta chains were read from a single sample in a study of blood T cells in healthy people across ages. TCRdb re-analysed the 5' RACE reads in MiXCR, keeping a single row per CDR3 protein. Of approximately 960,000 distinct CDR3 sequences listed, around 29% are singletons. This sample also appeared in a second study, on T cells of mothers and their children.

Input material: blood. Source of these receptors: a woman aged 40 to 49 in good health. Both conserved end residues are trimmed from each CDR3.

TRBV7-8	TRBJ2-5	12	ASSATGGRETQY
TRBV20-1	TRBJ1-2	12	SAPRRRLNYGYT
TRBV20-1	TRBJ2-7	11	SAIPGQFYEQY
TRBV2	TRBJ2-1	14	ASSRDSLRSYNEQF
TRBV7-8	TRBJ2-7	10	ASRETGHEQY
TRBV29-1	TRBJ2-5	10	SVAPGKETQY
TRBV27	TRBJ2-3	14	ASRVTSGVGTDTQY
TRBV20-1	TRBJ1-2	10	SASPTGYGYT
TRBV19	TRBJ1-2	11	ASSIRGGDGYT
TRBV7-2	TRBJ1-2	13	ASSPDAGPGYGYT
TRBV20-1	TRBJ2-5	12	SARDRFGLETQY
TRBV14	TRBJ1-1	12	ASSRRHQNTEAF
TRBV29-1	TRBJ1-1	10	SVGWGNTEAF
TRBV7-2	TRBJ2-3	14	ASSLVSSGGQDTQY
TRBV20-1	TRBJ1-5	14	SAGDSQGQVYQPQH
TRBV20-1	TRBJ2-5	13	SARDATGGMETQY
TRBV5-1	TRBJ2-7	16	ASSLDAEGQGSLYEQY
TRBV29-1	TRBJ2-5	13	SVVGLAGTSETQY
TRBV6-2/TRBV6-3	TRBJ1-5	11	ASSSTSSQPQH
TRBV5-5	TRBJ2-1	12	ASSAYGDSNEQF
TRBV6-2/TRBV6-3	TRBJ2-7	12	ASRPRLHSYEQY
TRBV7-8	TRBJ2-7	13	ASSFGTGGSHEQY
TRBV11-2	TRBJ1-1	14	ASSLDGGLVYTEAF
TRBV29-1	TRBJ2-5	12	SVGSGATDNEQY
TRBV28	TRBJ1-5	15	ASTSPGAGASNQPQH
TRBV7-9	TRBJ2-5	13	ASSSTRLDQETQY
TRBV20-1	TRBJ2-4	13	SARLRGGGKNIQY
TRBV29-1	TRBJ2-7	13	SVVGGVRDPYEQY
TRBV2	TRBJ1-1	12	ASSEVRGGTEAF
TRBV28	TRBJ1-2	13	ASSSSRTEPKSYT
TRBV7-8	TRBJ2-5	13	ASSLVLGFGETRY
TRBV24-1	TRBJ2-1	14	ATSDFTGGTYNEQF
TRBV7-2	TRBJ2-1	11	ASTPRGLREQF
TRBV4-3	TRBJ2-3	12	ASSQDMTSGTQY
TRBV7-6	TRBJ2-6	13	ASSRGFSGANVLT
TRBV7-2	TRBJ2-1	14	ASSLEPFRGNDEQF
TRBV6-1	TRBJ1-1	12	ASGTPGAGTEAF
TRBV12-3/TRBV12-4	TRBJ1-2	12	ASRTGRGGYGYT
TRBV7-2	TRBJ2-1	14	ASSPRTSGGYNEQF
TRBV28	TRBJ2-5	11	ASLQGTQETQY
TRBV12-3/TRBV12-4	TRBJ1-5	12	ASSCKEGNQPQH
TRBV5-1	TRBJ2-3	14	ASSAGLGAGADTQY
TRBV5-1	TRBJ2-5	13	ASSTGQGLQETQY
TRBV5-1	TRBJ2-1	13	ASSFQGVQDNEQF
TRBV12-3/TRBV12-4	TRBJ2-5	14	AGSLLQKGFQETQY